The clone carrying this T cell receptor beta chain was recorded once. Antigen: not known. The record originates from a study of cytomegalovirus exposure and HLA in healthy donors. Notes on the study in general: V- and J-gene trimming in TCR beta was tied to a missense DCLRE1C variant by an analysis performed later. Prior analysis indicated that the majority of TCR beta V segments exhibited productivity approximately 87% or approximately 30% of the time.

This CDR3 region has 14 residues. J gave up 1 base and V 9 bases, and 9 bases lay outside the gene matches. Germline V CDR1 and CDR2: LNHDA, SQIVND (reference sequence). Both 60 Vbeta primers and 13 Jbeta primers went into the PCR. Per the study methods: An analysis performed later counted about 80 million unique TCR beta chains (roughly 11 million of them shared). Sequencing used immunoSEQ multiplex PCR; TCRdb keeps in-frame clones, though not all of them. That table gives V, J and clone size, and the DNA gave D and trimming. The data contain some 180,000 clones, roughly 80% of them singletons. Sequencing was done on a sample of PBMCs. This sequence originates from a male donor in good health and CMV-seronegative. V usage is TRBV19 and J usage is TRBJ2-7, with TRBD1 identical over 7 bases. CDR3 sequence (DNA): TGTGCCAGCTCATCGACAGGGATGTCCTACGAGCAGTACTTC. Translation: CASSSTGMSYEQYF.